The following is a T cell receptor (beta chain) sequence with its context. Profiled with immunoSEQ multiplex PCR; TCRdb holds only in-frame clones, not every one. The sample includes some 150,000 clones, 90% of them seen just once. The data are from a study of T cell responses to AZD1222 COVID-19 vaccine. The CDR3 sequence is 14 residues long. Germline V gene sequence: CDR1 LNHDA, CDR2 SQIVND (reference sequence). With V trimmed by 6 bases and J by 4 bases, 6 bases remained unmatched. V is TRBV19 and J is TRBJ1-3; 7 nucleotides line up with TRBD1. This TCR was recovered from an adult in good health. The source material was peripheral blood, sampled on day 0 of AZD1222 vaccination. CDR3 in DNA: TGTGCCAGTAGCTGGGGGACAGAAGGAAACACCATATATTTT. Its translation is CASSWGTEGNTIYF.